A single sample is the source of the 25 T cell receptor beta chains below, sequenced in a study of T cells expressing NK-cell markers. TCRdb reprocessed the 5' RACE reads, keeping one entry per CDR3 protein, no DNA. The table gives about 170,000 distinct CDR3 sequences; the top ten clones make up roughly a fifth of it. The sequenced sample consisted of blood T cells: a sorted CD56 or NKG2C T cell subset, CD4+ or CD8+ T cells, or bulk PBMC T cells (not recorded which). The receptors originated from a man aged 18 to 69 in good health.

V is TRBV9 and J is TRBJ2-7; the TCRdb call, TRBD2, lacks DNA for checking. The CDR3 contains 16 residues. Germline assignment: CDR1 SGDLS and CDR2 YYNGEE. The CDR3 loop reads CASSPVEGTSYGEQYF.

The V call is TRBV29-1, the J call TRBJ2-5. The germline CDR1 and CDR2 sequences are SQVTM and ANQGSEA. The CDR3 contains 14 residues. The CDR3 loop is CSVDGLWFGETQYF.

The CDR3 sequence is CASSMVSGARYTEAFF. V gene TRBV6-1 combines with J gene TRBJ1-1; TCRdb selects TRBD1, and the lack of DNA leaves this call unchecked. The CDR3 contains 16 residues. CDR1 is MNHNS and CDR2 is SASEGT in the germline V gene.

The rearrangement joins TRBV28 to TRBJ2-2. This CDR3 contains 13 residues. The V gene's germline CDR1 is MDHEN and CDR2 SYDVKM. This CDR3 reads CASSLGGAGELFF.

The CDR3 protein is CASSPGGFNEQFF. The J gene is TRBJ2-1, the V gene TRBV7-9; TCRdb picks TRBD1, but there is no DNA to check that call. The CDR3 length is 13 residues. Germline CDR1 SEHNR, CDR2 FQNEAQ (reference sequence).

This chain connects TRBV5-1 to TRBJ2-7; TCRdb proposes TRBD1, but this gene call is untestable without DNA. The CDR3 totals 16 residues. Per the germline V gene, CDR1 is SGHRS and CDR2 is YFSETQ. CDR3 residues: CASSWPEGALTDEQYF.

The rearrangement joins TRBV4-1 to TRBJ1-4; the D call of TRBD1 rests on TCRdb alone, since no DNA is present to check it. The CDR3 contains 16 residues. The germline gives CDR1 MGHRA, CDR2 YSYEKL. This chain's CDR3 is CASSQEGRTTNEKLFF.

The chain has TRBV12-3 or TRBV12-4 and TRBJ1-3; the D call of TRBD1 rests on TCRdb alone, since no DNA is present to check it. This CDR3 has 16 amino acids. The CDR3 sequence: CASSFVIRGGGNTIYF.

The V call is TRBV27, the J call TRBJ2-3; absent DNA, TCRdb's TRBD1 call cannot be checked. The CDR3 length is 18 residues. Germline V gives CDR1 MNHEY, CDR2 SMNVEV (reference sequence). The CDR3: CASSSHRDRGRRTDTQYF.

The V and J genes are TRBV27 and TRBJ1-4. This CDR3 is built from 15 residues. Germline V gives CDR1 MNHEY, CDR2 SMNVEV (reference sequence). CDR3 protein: CASSANSATNEKLFF.

CDR3 sequence reads: CASFRRPPLTGELFF. This chain uses TRBV6-1 with TRBJ2-2; checking the TCRdb D call of TRBD1 is not possible without DNA. This CDR3 is 15 amino acids long. Germline loops: CDR1 MNHNS, CDR2 SASEGT.

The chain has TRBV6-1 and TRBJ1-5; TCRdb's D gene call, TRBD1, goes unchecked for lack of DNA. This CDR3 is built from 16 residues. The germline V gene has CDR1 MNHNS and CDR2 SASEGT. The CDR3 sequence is CASSELDSHSNQPQHF.

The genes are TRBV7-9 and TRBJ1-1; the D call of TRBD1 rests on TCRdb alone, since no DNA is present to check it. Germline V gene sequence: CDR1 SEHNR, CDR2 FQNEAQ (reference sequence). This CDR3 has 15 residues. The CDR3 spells CASSLGLGTETEAFF.

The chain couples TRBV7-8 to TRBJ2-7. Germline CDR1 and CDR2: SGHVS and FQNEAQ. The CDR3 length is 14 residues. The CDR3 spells CASSSLLKSYEQYF.

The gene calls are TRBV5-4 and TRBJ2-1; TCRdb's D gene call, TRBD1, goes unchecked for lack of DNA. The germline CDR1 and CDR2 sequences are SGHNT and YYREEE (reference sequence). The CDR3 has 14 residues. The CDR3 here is CASSLAGEPYEQFF.

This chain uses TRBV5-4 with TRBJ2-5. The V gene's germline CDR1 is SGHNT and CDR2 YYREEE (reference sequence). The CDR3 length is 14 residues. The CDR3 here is CASSLAGWKGTQYF.

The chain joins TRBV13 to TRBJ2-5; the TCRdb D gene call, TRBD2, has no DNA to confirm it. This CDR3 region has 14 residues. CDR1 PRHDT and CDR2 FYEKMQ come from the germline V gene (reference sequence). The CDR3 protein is CASSLMLAQETQYF.

The CDR3: CASSSLGPGELFF. The chain links TRBV5-1 to TRBJ2-2; the TRBD2 assignment by TCRdb is unverifiable without DNA. The CDR3 is made up of 13 amino acids. The germline V gene encodes CDR1 SGHRS and CDR2 YFSETQ.

CDR3 region: CASQTGNTGELFF. The chain uses TRBV12-3 or TRBV12-4 and TRBJ2-2. The CDR3 is 13 residues long.

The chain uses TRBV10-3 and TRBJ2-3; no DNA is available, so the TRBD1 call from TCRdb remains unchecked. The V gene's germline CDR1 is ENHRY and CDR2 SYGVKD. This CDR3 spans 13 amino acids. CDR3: CATGGLGTDTQYF.

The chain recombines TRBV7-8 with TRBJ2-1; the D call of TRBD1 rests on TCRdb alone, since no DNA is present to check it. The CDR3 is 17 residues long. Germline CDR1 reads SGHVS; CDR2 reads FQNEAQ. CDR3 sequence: CASSLDSGTGFYNEQFF.

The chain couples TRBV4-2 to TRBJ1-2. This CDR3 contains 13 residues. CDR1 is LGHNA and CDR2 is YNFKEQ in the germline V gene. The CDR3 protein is CASSQENLGGYTF.

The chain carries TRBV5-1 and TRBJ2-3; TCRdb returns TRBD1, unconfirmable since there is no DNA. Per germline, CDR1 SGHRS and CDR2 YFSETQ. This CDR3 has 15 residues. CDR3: CASSLAPGNTDTQYF.

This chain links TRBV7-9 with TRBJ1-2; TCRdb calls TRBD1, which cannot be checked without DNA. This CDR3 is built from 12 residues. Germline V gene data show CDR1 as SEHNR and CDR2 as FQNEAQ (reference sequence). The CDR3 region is CATIGGSYGYTF.

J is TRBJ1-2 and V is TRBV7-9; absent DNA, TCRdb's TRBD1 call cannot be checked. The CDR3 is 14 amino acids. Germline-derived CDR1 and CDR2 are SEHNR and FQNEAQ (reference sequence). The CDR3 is CASSFEGTNYGYTF.